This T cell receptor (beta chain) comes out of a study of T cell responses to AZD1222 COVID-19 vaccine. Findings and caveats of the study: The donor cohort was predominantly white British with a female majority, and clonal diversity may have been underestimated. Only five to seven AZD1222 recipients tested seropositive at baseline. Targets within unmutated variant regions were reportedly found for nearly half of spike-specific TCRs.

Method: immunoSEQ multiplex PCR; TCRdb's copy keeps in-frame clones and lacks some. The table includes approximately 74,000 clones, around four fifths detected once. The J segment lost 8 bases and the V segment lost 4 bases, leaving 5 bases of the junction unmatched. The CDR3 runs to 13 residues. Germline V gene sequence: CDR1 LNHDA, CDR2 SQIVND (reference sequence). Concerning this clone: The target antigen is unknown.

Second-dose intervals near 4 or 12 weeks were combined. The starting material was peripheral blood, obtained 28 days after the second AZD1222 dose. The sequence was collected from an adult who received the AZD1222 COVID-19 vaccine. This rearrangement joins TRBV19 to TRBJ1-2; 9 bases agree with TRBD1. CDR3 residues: CASSTGQGNGYTF. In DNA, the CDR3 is TGTGCCAGTAGTACCGGACAGGGGAACGGCTACACCTTC.